Below are 2 T cell receptor beta chains sequenced from a single sample in a study of immune characterization of retroperitoneal liposarcoma (dated by TCRdb to between 2018 and 2020). The library was generated by PCR. Sequencer: NextSeq 500. Clones were called with MiXCR by TCRdb after fastp trimmed the public reads at Q25, and only in-frame beta chains were retained. Rows matching on CDR3 protein sequence are summarized as one entry with the most common DNA and genes. The sample table shows 3,000 to 3,500 distinct CDR3 sequences, and around 40% are seen once. The ten largest clonotypes hold about half of the sample. The source material was tumor tissue. The source of these receptors is a male donor with retroperitoneal liposarcoma.

This clonotype is termed medium-sized (0.01 to 0.1%). The chain carries TRBV6-1 and TRBJ2-7, with 12 bases that match TRBD1. Losses at the gene ends were 11 bases for V and 1 base for J; bases not matched to a gene: 6. Germline assignment: CDR1 MNHNS and CDR2 SASEGT. This CDR3 has 14 residues. CDR3 residues: CAYGTGGASYEQYF. CDR3 sequence (DNA): TGTGCCTACGGGACAGGGGGCGCTTCCTACGAGCAGTACTTC.

The chain employs TRBV29-1 and TRBJ2-1, with D perhaps being TRBD1 or TRBD2 (5 bases each). Near its end, the DNA agrees better with TRBJ2-5, so the J call may be wrong. Germline CDR1 SQVTM, CDR2 ANQGSEA. The CDR3 loop spans 14 amino acids. The chain's CDR3 is CSVGALRGEETQYF. CDR3 nucleotide sequence: TGCAGCGTTGGGGCCTTGAGAGGGGAGGAGACCCAGTACTTC.